The 25 T cell receptor beta chains reported below all come from one sample, sequenced in a study of molecular identifiers for immune sequencing clone quantification. TCRdb re-called the PCR reads through MiXCR, storing one row per CDR3 protein. The sample lists hundreds of thousands of distinct CDR3 sequences; 25% were seen once. Sequences were obtained from naive CD8+ T cells from blood, with Jurkat cell RNA spiked in. This sample's subset: FACS-sorted CD8+CD4-CCR7+CD45RA+ naive T cells. These receptors came from a human donor in good health. Some libraries in this study had Jurkat cell RNA spiked in.

Points on this clonotype: It may be a read error: a sequence one base away is much more abundant. The gene calls are TRBV7-8 and TRBJ1-5, with a tentative D call TRBD1 (6 bases). The germline gives CDR1 SGHVS, CDR2 FQNEAQ. The CDR3 has 16 amino acids. CDR3 DNA sequence: TGTGCCAGCAGCCCCCTTGCGGACAGTAGCACTCAGCCCCAGCATTTT. It yields the protein CASSPLADSSTQPQHF.

This clonotype was seen repeatedly, ten times or more. V gene TRBV7-9 combines with J gene TRBJ2-3; 9 nucleotides align to TRBD2. This CDR3 contains 16 residues. The germline V gene encodes CDR1 SEHNR and CDR2 FQNEAQ (reference sequence). V was pared by 5 bases and J by 2 bases, with 8 bases of the junction left unmatched. CDR3 protein: CASSKRLAADTDTQYF. The CDR3, as DNA: TGTGCCAGCAGCAAACGACTAGCGGCAGACACAGATACGCAGTATTTT.

Points on this clonotype: A much larger clone differs from this one at a single base, so this may be a read error. The chain combines TRBV7-9 with TRBJ2-1; TRBD1 aligns across 7 bases. The germline V gene has CDR1 SEHNR and CDR2 FQNEAQ (reference sequence). The V and J ends lost 4 bases and 9 bases, in that order; junction bases with no gene match: 6. The CDR3 loop spans 13 amino acids. The CDR3: CASSSTDRLEQFF. The CDR3 DNA reads TGTGCCAGCAGCTCCACGGACAGGCTTGAGCAGTTCTTC.

V and J are TRBV9 and TRBJ1-6; possibly TRBD1 for D (6 bases). With 0 bases removed from V and 6 bases from J, the gap between germline ends came to 10 bases. The CDR3 runs 15 residues. Germline V gene data show CDR1 as SGDLS and CDR2 as YYNGEE. This chain's CDR3 is CASSVEGGGNSPLHF. DNA of the CDR3: TGTGCCAGCAGCGTAGAAGGAGGGGGTAATTCACCCCTCCACTTT.

This clonotype appeared a few times. The chain joins TRBV20-1 to TRBJ2-1, with 9 positions matching TRBD1. V gave up 4 bases and J gave up 6 bases; unmatched junction bases: 13. Germline CDR1 reads DFQATT; CDR2 reads SNEGSKA (reference sequence). The CDR3 length is 16 residues. The CDR3 nucleotides read TGCAGTGCTATTACGACCGGACAGGGGCATAGCAATGAGCAGTTCTTC. This translates into CSAITTGQGHSNEQFF.

The chain is built from TRBV9 and TRBJ1-3, with D hard to call. In germline, CDR1 is SGDLS, CDR2 YYNGEE. CDR3 length: 12 amino acids. V dropped 0 bases and J dropped 4 bases, with 2 bases sitting between them. The CDR3 is CASSVEGNTIYF. CDR3 sequence (DNA): TGTGCCAGCAGCGTAGAAGGAAACACCATATATTTT. The full variable domain, rest sourced from reference TRBV9 and TRBJ1-3, is DSGVTQTPKHLITATGQRVTLRCSPRSGDLSVYWYQQSLDQGLQFLIQYYNGEERAKGNILERFSAQQFPDLHSELNLSSLELGDSALYFCASSVEGNTIYFGEGSWLTVV.

This clonotype came up many times. J is TRBJ1-1 and V is TRBV6-1; TRBD1 aligns across 9 bases. The CDR3 extends over 13 amino acids. Losses at the gene ends were 4 bases for V and 5 bases for J; bases not matched to a gene: 2. Per the germline V gene, CDR1 is MNHNS and CDR2 is SASEGT. DNA for the CDR3: TGTGCCAGCAGTGTAGGACAGGGGACTGAAGCTTTCTTT. This sequence encodes CASSVGQGTEAFF.

As to this clonotype: A much larger clone sits a single nucleotide away, making a read error possible. The V and J genes are TRBV7-2 and TRBJ2-4, with D tentatively TRBD2 (7 bases). V lost 4 bases and J lost 8, with 15 bases in between. Germline assignment: CDR1 SGHTA and CDR2 FQGNSA. The CDR3 sequence is 14 residues long. As DNA, the CDR3 is TGTGCCAGCAGCTCCGAGGGGGGGGTCGACATTCAGTACTTC. Translated: CASSSEGGVDIQYF.

Many counts were recorded for this clonotype. The rearrangement joins TRBV29-1 to TRBJ2-2, with 7 bases aligning to TRBD2. J lost 0 bases, V lost 7 bases, and 5 bases had no gene match. The germline V gene encodes CDR1 SQVTM and CDR2 ANQGSEA. The CDR3 is made up of 14 amino acids. The CDR3 DNA sequence: TGCAGCGCAGCTGGGACTACGAACACCGGGGAGCTGTTTTTT. Its protein product is CSAAGTTNTGELFF.

Points on this clonotype: Sequence at one end of the junction differs from germline and may be a read error. Here the CDR3 reads CTSSLASVTGNTMYF. The CDR3 nucleotides are TGTACCAGCAGCTTAGCGAGTGTGACTGGAAACACCATGTATTTT. The V gene is TRBV11-2, the J gene TRBJ1-3; the D is unclear. The CDR3 runs to 15 residues. Germline V CDR1 and CDR2: SGHAT, FQNNGV.

A word on this clonotype: A clone one base away is much larger, so this may be a read error. The chain uses TRBV7-8 and TRBJ1-5; maybe TRBD1 (5 bases). The length of the CDR3 is 16 residues. The germline gives CDR1 SGHVS, CDR2 FQNEAQ. The V and J ends lost 4 bases and 9 bases respectively, with 22 bases between them. Here the CDR3 DNA reads TGTGCCAGCAGCTCCCGGCAGGGAGGACTATATCGGCCCCAGCATTTT. This gives the protein CASSSRQGGLYRPQHF.

This clonotype was counted only a few times. The chain has TRBV6-5 and TRBJ1-2; 9 bases map to TRBD1. J gave up 5 bases and V 2 bases, and 21 bases lay outside the gene matches. The CDR3 spans 20 residues. CDR1 and CDR2 from the germline V gene are MNHEY and SVGAGI. Here the CDR3 DNA reads TGTGCCAGCAGTTACCCGAGCAACCCGGGACAGGGTAACGAGTGGTATGGCTACACCTTC. Translated: CASSYPSNPGQGNEWYGYTF.

This rearrangement joins TRBV4-3 to TRBJ2-7; 13 nucleotides agree with TRBD2. The V gene end was trimmed by 0 bases and the J gene end by 6 bases; junction bases not matched to a gene: 8. The CDR3 is 17 amino acids. From germline, CDR1 is LGHNA and CDR2 YSLEER. CDR3 region: CASSQDRGTSGVPEQYF. DNA for the CDR3: TGCGCCAGCAGCCAAGATAGAGGGACTAGCGGGGTCCCCGAGCAGTACTTC.

In this sample, this clonotype turned up many times. This chain connects TRBV14 to TRBJ1-4; D remains ambiguous. Germline V CDR1 and CDR2: SGHDN, FVKESK. The CDR3 is made up of 13 amino acids. V lost 0 bases to trimming and J lost 5 bases, with 4 bases between them. CDR3 in DNA: TGTGCCAGCAGCCAAGACCGGAATGAAAAACTGTTTTTT. Translated, it gives CASSQDRNEKLFF.

This clonotype was recorded only once. A much larger clone differs from this one at a single base, so this may be a read error. The chain uses TRBV29-1 and TRBJ2-2; 11 nucleotides line up with TRBD1. The CDR3 is made up of 14 amino acids. Looked up from germline, CDR1 is SQVTM and CDR2 is ANQGSEA. J gave up 9 bases and V 1 base, and 4 bases lay outside the gene matches. The CDR3 loop is CSVEGDRGTRELFF. CDR3 nucleotides: TGCAGCGTTGAAGGGGACAGGGGGACCCGGGAGCTGTTTTTT.

A note on this clonotype: At one end the junction does not follow the germline gene, possibly because of a read error. The V gene is TRBV4-1, the J gene TRBJ2-7, with TRBD1 matching over 8 bases. Germline loops: CDR1 MGHRA, CDR2 YSYEKL. The CDR3 contains 14 residues. The CDR3 loop is CASGQSGTGGEQYF. CDR3 coding DNA: TGCGCCAGCGGCCAGTCCGGGACAGGCGGCGAGCAGTACTTC.

This clonotype was found a few times. This rearrangement joins TRBV6-2 or TRBV6-3 to TRBJ2-2; D unclear. With 7 bases removed from V and 4 bases from J, the gap between germline ends came to 10 bases. The CDR3 is 13 residues long. Germline CDR1 MNHEY, CDR2 SVGEGT. For the CDR3, the DNA is TGTGCCAGCACCCTTGAGGTCACCGGGGAGCTGTTTTTT. Amino acid sequence: CASTLEVTGELFF.

Ten or more counts support this clonotype. The J gene is TRBJ1-5, the V gene TRBV4-2; no clear D. This CDR3 has 17 amino acids. CDR1 is LGHNA and CDR2 is YNFKEQ in the germline V gene. The V end was cut by 0 bases, the J end by 4 bases, with 16 bases between. The CDR3 DNA follows: TGTGCCAGCAGCCAAGAGGGTAGCCTCGTTATTAATCAGCCCCAGCATTTT. This codes for CASSQEGSLVINQPQHF.

This clonotype was detected only a few times. This rearrangement joins TRBV27 to TRBJ2-7, with D perhaps matching TRBD1 or TRBD2 (5 bases each). This CDR3 is built from 17 residues. Germline V CDR1 and CDR2: MNHEY, SMNVEV (reference sequence). V shed 5 bases and J shed 4 bases, with 24 bases lying between them. The CDR3 DNA reads as TGTGCCAGCAGTCCCATCACCCCCGAAGGGTGGGGGTACGAGCAGTACTTC. This sequence encodes CASSPITPEGWGYEQYF.

This chain uses TRBV7-9 with TRBJ2-2, with D perhaps TRBD1 (5 bases). Germline CDR1 SEHNR, CDR2 FQNEAQ (reference sequence). The ends were cut back, 5 bases at V and 0 bases at J, with 10 bases in the middle. The CDR3 length is 15 residues. The CDR3 sequence: CASSLRETNTGELFF. The CDR3, as DNA: TGTGCCAGCAGCCTCAGGGAAACGAACACCGGGGAGCTGTTTTTT.

There are a few counts of this clonotype. V is TRBV29-1 and J is TRBJ2-7; D is uncertain. The V gene's germline CDR1 is SQVTM and CDR2 ANQGSEA. This CDR3 spans 14 amino acids. V was trimmed by 3 bases and J by 3 bases, leaving 15 bases between them. CDR3 DNA sequence: TGCAGCGTTGAGGTGTCAGAAGGCGGCTACGAGCAGTACTTC. Translation: CSVEVSEGGYEQYF.

As regards this clonotype: A much larger clone lies a single base off, so this may be a read error. The chain uses TRBV7-6 and TRBJ2-3; D might be TRBD2 (6 bases). Germline V CDR1 and CDR2: SGHVS, FNYEAQ. CDR3 length: 16 residues. The CDR3 here is CASSLGGDLRVRTQNF. CDR3 sequence (DNA): TGTGCCAGCAGCTTAGGCGGGGACTTGCGAGTGCGTACGCAGAATTTT.

V gene TRBV7-9 combines with J gene TRBJ2-1; TRBD1 matches at 8 bases. V was clipped by 4 bases and J by 5 bases; unmatched bases: 1. Germline V gives CDR1 SEHNR, CDR2 FQNEAQ (reference sequence). The CDR3 spans 13 residues. In DNA, the CDR3 is TGTGCCAGCAGCTCGGGACAGGACAATGAGCAGTTCTTC. This gives the protein CASSSGQDNEQFF.

This clonotype was seen a few times. V gene TRBV19 combines with J gene TRBJ2-5; 9 bases line up with TRBD1. The germline V gene encodes CDR1 LNHDA and CDR2 SQIVND (reference sequence). Trimming at V came to 4 bases and at J to 3 bases, leaving 9 bases not matched to a gene. This CDR3 has 16 amino acids. CDR3 in amino acids: CASSTLPQGAEETQYF. CDR3 DNA: TGTGCCAGTAGTACCCTCCCACAGGGGGCAGAAGAGACCCAGTACTTC.

Only a few counts were recorded for this clonotype. The V and J genes are TRBV30 and TRBJ2-7; D unclear. Germline V gives CDR1 GTSNPN, CDR2 SVGIG (reference sequence). Between the trimmed V and J ends, which lost 1 base and 4 bases, there was a span of 5 bases. This CDR3 spans 11 amino acids. CDR3 in DNA: TGTGCCTGGAGTGCGGAATACGAGCAGTACTTC. It translates to CAWSAEYEQYF.